This TCR beta chain comes out of a study of T cell responses to AZD1222 COVID-19 vaccine. Study-level points and caveats: At baseline, just a handful of AZD1222 recipients tested seropositive. Regions left unmutated in variants are reportedly the target of nearly half of spike-specific TCRs. Repertoires were collected only later (after the peak T cell response had occurred). Vaccination with two AZD1222 doses was followed by a rise in Spike-specific TCR breadth and depth.

Remarks on this clone: Its antigen is currently unknown.

The germline V gene has CDR1 LNHNV and CDR2 YYDKDF (reference sequence). The CDR3 spans 14 residues. V was clipped by 3 bases and J by 7 bases; unmatched bases: 4. Generated by immunoSEQ multiplex PCR, the TCRdb table keeps only in-frame clones and is missing some. This table holds about 190,000 clones, 85% to 95% found once. The chain links TRBV15 to TRBJ1-4, with 8 bases identical to TRBD1. The TCR comes from an adult in good health. The material was peripheral blood, obtained on day 0 of AZD1222 vaccination. The CDR3 sequence is CATSSGQGSEKLFF. CDR3 nucleotide sequence: TGTGCCACCAGCAGCGGACAGGGTAGTGAAAAACTGTTTTTT.